One sample yielded the 3 T cell receptor beta chains listed below, sequenced in a study of CD8 T cells in Susac syndrome. Random hexamers were used to reverse transcribe 0.5 to 1 ug of RNA. TCRdb analysed the immunoSEQ multiplex PCR reads with MiXCR anew, one entry per CDR3 protein. Here the sample spans roughly 120,000 distinct CDR3 sequences, around 94% being singletons. The sequenced sample was CD4+ T cells from PBMCs. The source of these receptors is a human donor in good health.

V gene TRBV12-3 or TRBV12-4 combines with J gene TRBJ1-1; D is uncertain. The CDR3 is made up of 13 amino acids. Trimming stripped 6 bases from V and 0 bases from J, with 8 bases between. CDR3 sequence reads: CASRATVNTEAFF. The CDR3 DNA sequence: TGTGCCAGCAGAGCGACCGTGAACACTGAAGCTTTCTTT.

The rearrangement joins TRBV20-1 to TRBJ2-1; TRBD2 aligns across 11 bases. In germline, CDR1 is DFQATT, CDR2 SNEGSKA (reference sequence). CDR3 length equals 14 residues. V was pared by 6 bases and J by 9 bases, with 10 bases of the junction left unmatched. CDR3: CSALAGGSGGEQFF. The CDR3 DNA follows: TGCAGTGCCCTAGCGGGAGGTTCGGGGGGTGAGCAGTTCTTC.

This chain connects TRBV5-1 to TRBJ1-1; tentative D call: TRBD1 (6 bases). Germline-derived CDR1 and CDR2 are SGHRS and YFSETQ. This CDR3 contains 14 residues. V dropped 2 bases and J dropped 5 bases, with 13 bases sitting between them. The CDR3 bases are TGCGCCAGCAGCTTTTTGACAGGAGGGACTGAAGCTTTCTTT. It is translated as CASSFLTGGTEAFF.